The sequence of this T cell receptor beta chain was determined in a study of shared clonotypes between healthy human individuals. Study background: Sampling drew on donors who were a couple of women and three men aged 18 to 49.

All of the donors resided in Nashville, Tennessee, and each was a Caucasian adult. Worth noting for this clone: Antigen unknown.

The authors ran the assay at deep level. This table comes from immunoSEQ multiplex PCR, and its TCRdb copy is limited to in-frame clones, with some not included. The table lists some 1.1 million clones, approximately 80% of them singletons. Overall study results and limits: Among the subsets, naive ones generally showed larger estimated richness than memory ones.

Per the germline V gene, CDR1 is SGDLS and CDR2 is YYNGEE. There are 16 residues in the CDR3. V lost 0 bases, J lost 5 bases, and 17 bases lay in between. Sequencing was carried out using memory CD4+ T cells from PBMCs. Subset given: CD45RA-negative fraction. This chain joins TRBV9 and TRBJ1-2; D not certain. The sequence was collected from a young man in good health. Some clones in this sample may be carry-over from other donors' samples. As DNA, the CDR3 is TGTGCCAGCAGCGTAGGGTCGGGAGGGTCGGGTTATGGCTACACCTTC. This gives the protein CASSVGSGGSGYGYTF.